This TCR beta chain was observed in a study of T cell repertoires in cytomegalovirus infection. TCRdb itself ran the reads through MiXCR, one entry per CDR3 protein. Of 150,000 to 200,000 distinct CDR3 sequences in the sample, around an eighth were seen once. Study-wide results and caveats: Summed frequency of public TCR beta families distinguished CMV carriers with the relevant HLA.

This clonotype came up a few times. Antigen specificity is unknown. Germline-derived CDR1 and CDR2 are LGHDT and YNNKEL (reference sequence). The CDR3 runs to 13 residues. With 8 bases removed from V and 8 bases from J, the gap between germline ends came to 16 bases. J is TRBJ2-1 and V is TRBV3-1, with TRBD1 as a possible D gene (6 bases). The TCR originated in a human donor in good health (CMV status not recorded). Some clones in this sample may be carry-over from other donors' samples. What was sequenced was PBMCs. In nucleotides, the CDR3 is TGTGCCAGCTCCCTGAGGGCAGGGGATGAGCAGTTCTTC. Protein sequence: CASSLRAGDEQFF.